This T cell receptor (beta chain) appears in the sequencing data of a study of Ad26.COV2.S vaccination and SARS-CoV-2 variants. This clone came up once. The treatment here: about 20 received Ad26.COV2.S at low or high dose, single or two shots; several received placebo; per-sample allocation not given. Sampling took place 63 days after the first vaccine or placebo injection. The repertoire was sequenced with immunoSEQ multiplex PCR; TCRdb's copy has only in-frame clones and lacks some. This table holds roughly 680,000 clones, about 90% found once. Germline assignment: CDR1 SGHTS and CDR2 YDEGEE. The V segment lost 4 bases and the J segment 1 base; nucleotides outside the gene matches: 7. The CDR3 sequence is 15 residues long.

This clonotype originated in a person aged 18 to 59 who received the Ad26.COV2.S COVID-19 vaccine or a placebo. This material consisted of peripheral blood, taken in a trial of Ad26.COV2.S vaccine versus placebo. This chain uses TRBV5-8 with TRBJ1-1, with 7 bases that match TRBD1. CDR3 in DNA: TGTGCCAGCAGCCTATTGGACAGGCCGAACACTGAAGCTTTCTTT. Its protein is CASSLLDRPNTEAFF.